One sample yielded the 29 T cell receptor beta chains listed below, sequenced in a study of T cell repertoires in cytomegalovirus infection (dated by TCRdb to between 2018 and 2021). No cognate antigen is known for these TCRs. Sequencing was carried out with an Illumina HiSeq 1500. TCRdb reanalyzed the raw reads on its own, using fastp at Q25 for trimming and MiXCR for clone calling, and kept in-frame beta chains. Under each unique CDR3 protein, matching rows form one entry showing the most common genes and DNA. In this sample the table shows about half a million distinct CDR3 sequences, about 33% of which occur a single time. Jointly, the top ten make up 15% to 20% of the sample. According to the study, the label for this sample's treatment or condition signals: in vitro stimulation with specific CMV peptide epitopes to enrich CMV-specific T cells. This specimen consisted of cultured PBMCs, obtained from culture after CMV antigen stimulation. All receptors derive from a human donor in good health (CMV status not recorded). Some clones in this sample may be carry-over from other donors' samples.

The rearrangement uses TRBV11-3 and TRBJ1-1, with D possibly TRBD1 on 5 matching bases. The CDR3 is 18 amino acids. The germline V and J ends were trimmed by 7 bases and 0 bases, with 24 bases remaining between them. Germline V gene lookup returns CDR1 SGHNT and CDR2 YENEEA. In DNA, the CDR3 is TGTGCCAGCAACTATTGTCAGTCGGGACCTTTCATGAACACTGAAGCTTTCTTT. Translation gives CASNYCQSGPFMNTEAFF.

The chain is built from TRBV6-8 and TRBJ2-7; D remains ambiguous. V dropped 4 bases and J dropped 3 bases, with 10 bases sitting between them. CDR1 and CDR2 from the germline V gene are MNHGY and SAAAGT. The CDR3 totals 13 residues. CDR3 sequence reads: CASSSGKGYEQYV. The CDR3, as DNA: TGTGCCAGCAGTTCGGGTAAGGGCTACGAGCAGTACGTC.

V and J are TRBV4-3 and TRBJ2-2, with D possibly TRBD1 on 6 matching bases. Germline values: CDR1 LGHNA, CDR2 YSLEER. The CDR3 has 18 amino acids. V was cut by 6 bases and J by 2 bases, with 22 bases left in between. CDR3 DNA sequence: TGCGCCAGCAGTATCAGGGACACCCGACTAACAAACACCGGGGAGCTGTTTTTT. Translation: CASSIRDTRLTNTGELFF.

This clonotype was detected only once. CDR3 loop: CASSVSGGAEGYGYTF. DNA of the CDR3: TGTGCCAGTAGCGTCTCAGGGGGCGCGGAGGGCTATGGCTACACCTTC. V is TRBV19 and J is TRBJ1-2; 8 positions agree with TRBD1. The germline V gene encodes CDR1 LNHDA and CDR2 SQIVND (reference sequence). With 6 bases clipped from V and 4 bases from J, the junction kept 13 bases outside the gene matches. The CDR3 spans 16 residues.

This chain's CDR3 is CSVLDRGNEQYF. In DNA, the CDR3 is TGCAGCGTCCTGGACAGGGGGAACGAGCAGTACTTC. The gene calls are TRBV29-1 and TRBJ2-7; TRBD1 aligns across 10 bases. CDR1 is SQVTM, CDR2 ANQGSEA, per germline. Germline trimming cut 6 bases from V and 5 bases from J; bases unmatched to any gene: 4. CDR3 length: 12 residues.

The CDR3 DNA is TGTGCCAGCAGCTGGCAGGGGGCATCCTACAATGAGCAGTTCTTC. Its translation is CASSWQGASYNEQFF. J is TRBJ2-1 and V is TRBV7-2; 8 nucleotides line up with TRBD1. Trimming removed 4 bases from V and 1 base from J; junction bases left unmatched: 3. This CDR3 is built from 15 residues. Germline lookup yields CDR1 SGHTA and CDR2 FQGNSA.

This sequence joins TRBV4-1 and TRBJ2-7; 8 bases align to TRBD2. The CDR3 sequence is 16 residues long. Germline assignment: CDR1 MGHRA and CDR2 YSYEKL. Trimming at V came to 0 bases and at J to 3 bases, leaving 7 bases not matched to a gene. CDR3 DNA sequence: TGCGCCAGCAGCCAAGATTCCGGGACTAGTCTCTACGAGCAGTACTTC. Translated: CASSQDSGTSLYEQYF.

The V gene is TRBV7-8, the J gene TRBJ2-7; no clear D. Trimming took off 5 bases at V and 4 bases at J, with 21 bases between the two ends. This CDR3 is built from 16 residues. Germline CDR1 reads SGHVS; CDR2 reads FQNEAQ. Here the CDR3 reads CASSPRLRQNTYEQYF. The CDR3 nucleotides read TGTGCCAGCAGCCCGCGGTTGCGGCAAAATACGTACGAGCAGTACTTC.

This clonotype was observed a few times. This chain links TRBV7-9 with TRBJ2-1; TRBD2 aligns across 14 bases. The germline gives CDR1 SEHNR, CDR2 FQNEAQ (reference sequence). The CDR3 covers 16 residues. V lost 4 bases to trimming and J lost 8 bases; unmatched junction nucleotides: 7. In DNA form, the CDR3 reads TGTGCCAGCAGCTCGGGACTAGCGGGAGTTAAGGATGAGCAGTTCTTC. Encoded protein: CASSSGLAGVKDEQFF.

Many counts were recorded for this clonotype. The chain links TRBV7-2 to TRBJ2-7; no firm D call. Per germline, CDR1 SGHTA and CDR2 FQGNSA. Between the trimmed V and J ends, which lost 1 base and 1 base, there was a span of 8 bases. This CDR3 is 14 amino acids long. In DNA, the CDR3 is TGTGCCAGCAGCTTAGGTCAGGTTTCCTACGAGCAGTACTTC. It yields the protein CASSLGQVSYEQYF. Supplemented by reference TRBV7-2 and TRBJ2-7, the full variable domain reads GAGVSQSPSNKVTEKGKDVELRCDPISGHTALYWYRQSLGQGLEFLIYFQGNSAPDKSGLPSDRFSAERTGGSVSTLTIQRTQQEDSAVYLCASSLGQVSYEQYFGPGTRLTVT.

The chain couples TRBV7-6 to TRBJ1-4; 7 positions match TRBD1. Germline V gives CDR1 SGHVS, CDR2 FNYEAQ. The CDR3 is 16 amino acids. The trim removed 3 bases at V and 5 bases at J, leaving 9 bases unmatched. CDR3: CASSLPPRGRNEKLFF. CDR3 sequence (DNA): TGTGCCAGCAGCTTGCCGCCGAGGGGGCGGAATGAAAAACTGTTTTTT.

The chain has TRBV7-9 and TRBJ2-6; 11 bases are shared with TRBD1. The CDR3 spans 17 residues. Germline assignment: CDR1 SEHNR and CDR2 FQNEAQ (reference sequence). The ends lost 4 bases at V and 0 bases at J; junction bases unmatched: 2. The CDR3 nucleotides are TGTGCCAGCAGCTCCGGGACAGGGGGCTCTGGGGCCAACGTCCTGACTTTC. It yields the protein CASSSGTGGSGANVLTF.

This clonotype showed up just a few times. The V gene is TRBV7-2, the J gene TRBJ2-3, with D possibly being TRBD2 (6 bases). The CDR3 spans 17 residues. The germline gives CDR1 SGHTA, CDR2 FQGNSA. Trimming cost V 0 bases and J 5 bases, with 18 bases left between them. The CDR3 loop is CASSLASGSQYGDTQYF. The CDR3 bases are TGTGCCAGCAGCTTAGCGAGCGGGTCCCAGTATGGAGATACGCAGTATTTT.

The chain has TRBV2 and TRBJ2-7; 8 nucleotides agree with TRBD1. V gave up 7 bases and J gave up 1 base; unmatched junction bases: 9. The germline CDR1 and CDR2 sequences are SNHLY and FYNNEI. The CDR3 runs to 15 residues. CDR3 DNA sequence: TGTGCCAGCATTCCCGGACAGGGACGGTCCTACGAGCAGTACTTC. Encoded protein: CASIPGQGRSYEQYF.

In its sample, this clonotype was seen a few times. The V and J genes are TRBV24-1 and TRBJ2-3; D uncertain. The CDR3 has 13 amino acids. The germline gives CDR1 KGHDR, CDR2 SFDVKD. V lost 6 bases to trimming and J lost 2 bases, with 8 bases between them. This chain's CDR3 is CATSSVFTDTQYF. DNA of the CDR3: TGTGCCACCAGTTCGGTTTTCACAGATACGCAGTATTTT.

The chain is built from TRBV25-1 and TRBJ1-3, with 7 bases lining up with TRBD1. Germline V gives CDR1 MGHDK, CDR2 SYGVNS. The CDR3 covers 21 residues. The ends lost 0 bases at V and 0 bases at J; junction bases unmatched: 17. The CDR3 sequence is CASSEYPTWDSRGASGNTIYF. The CDR3 DNA is TGTGCCAGCAGTGAATACCCTACTTGGGACAGCCGAGGGGCCTCTGGAAACACCATATATTTT.

The V and J genes are TRBV2 and TRBJ2-1; TRBD2 matches 11 bases. Per germline, CDR1 SNHLY and CDR2 FYNNEI. V shed 7 bases and J 7 bases; nucleotides not matched to a gene: 6. This CDR3 has 14 residues. CDR3 residues: CASKLAGGRNEQFF. In DNA form, the CDR3 reads TGTGCCAGCAAGCTAGCGGGAGGTCGGAATGAGCAGTTCTTC.

This clonotype was recorded a few times. The V gene is TRBV7-2, the J gene TRBJ2-7, with D perhaps TRBD1 or TRBD2 (5 bases each). V was clipped by 2 bases and J by 3 bases, with 14 bases between them. Per germline, CDR1 SGHTA and CDR2 FQGNSA. CDR3 length: 15 amino acids. DNA for the CDR3: TGTGCCAGCAGCTTATTGGAACAGGCGGGCTACGAGCAGTACTTC. Residues: CASSLLEQAGYEQYF.

This clonotype was seen more than once but under ten times. The V and J genes are TRBV29-1 and TRBJ2-7; maybe TRBD1 (6 bases). This CDR3 is built from 13 residues. Germline V gene lookup returns CDR1 SQVTM and CDR2 ANQGSEA. Trimming stripped 6 bases from V and 2 bases from J, with 14 bases between. The CDR3 bases are TGCAGCGTCAACCGGGACACCCCCTACGAGCAGTACTTC. This gives the protein CSVNRDTPYEQYF.

The V and J genes are TRBV29-1 and TRBJ1-2, with D hard to call. The germline gives CDR1 SQVTM, CDR2 ANQGSEA. This CDR3 has 14 residues. Between the trimmed V and J ends, which lost 6 bases and 6 bases, there was a span of 20 bases. In DNA, the CDR3 is TGCAGCGTCGTCATGGGGTTGGGAAGAGATGGCTACACCTTC. Amino acid sequence: CSVVMGLGRDGYTF.

The chain has TRBV5-1 and TRBJ1-4; D perhaps matches TRBD1 (6 bases). This CDR3 has 17 residues. Trimming left V 0 bases short and J 0 bases short, with 12 bases between. Germline V gene sequence: CDR1 SGHRS, CDR2 YFSETQ. As DNA, the CDR3 is TGCGCCAGCAGCTTGGATCCCAGGGGATCAACTAATGAAAAACTGTTTTTT. Residues: CASSLDPRGSTNEKLFF.

This clonotype appeared many times. This chain joins TRBV7-2 and TRBJ1-5; D is ambiguous. The CDR3 consists of 14 residues. CDR1 is SGHTA and CDR2 is FQGNSA in the germline V gene. Between the trimmed V and J ends, which lost 3 bases and 4 bases, there was a span of 10 bases. The CDR3 loop reads CASSFDRGNQPQHF. As DNA, the CDR3 is TGTGCCAGCAGCTTTGATCGGGGAAATCAGCCCCAGCATTTT.

The chain is built from TRBV25-1 and TRBJ2-1; 9 positions agree with TRBD2. The CDR3 has 15 amino acids. V shed 3 bases, J shed 6 bases, and the junction held 6 bases outside the gene matches. CDR1 and CDR2 from the germline V gene are MGHDK and SYGVNS. This CDR3 is CASSDPETSGNEQFF. The CDR3 nucleotides read TGTGCCAGCAGTGACCCCGAGACTAGCGGCAATGAGCAGTTCTTC.

The rearrangement links TRBV6-2 or TRBV6-3 to TRBJ1-1, with D maybe TRBD1 (6 bases). This CDR3 comprises 16 residues. Germline CDR1 reads MNHEY; CDR2 reads SVGEGT. Trimming pared 8 bases from V and 2 bases from J, leaving 21 bases between. CDR3 DNA sequence: TGTGCCAGCGGCGGCAGGGGTATCGGGGTAAACACTGAAGCTTTCTTT. As protein: CASGGRGIGVNTEAFF.

This clonotype was seen ten or more times. This sequence joins TRBV12-3 or TRBV12-4 and TRBJ1-1; 8 nucleotides agree with TRBD1. The V and J ends lost 6 bases and 3 bases, in that order; junction bases with no gene match: 6. This CDR3 has 14 amino acids. Here the CDR3 reads CASSLRQGYTEAFF. The CDR3 DNA reads as TGTGCCAGCAGCCTAAGACAGGGGTACACTGAAGCTTTCTTT.

V is TRBV7-9 and J is TRBJ1-4, with a tentative D call TRBD1 (6 bases). The CDR3 consists of 13 residues. V was clipped by 8 bases and J by 6 bases, with 13 bases between them. Germline V CDR1 and CDR2: SEHNR, FQNEAQ (reference sequence). This chain's CDR3 is CASSEGGDEKLFF. CDR3 DNA: TGTGCCAGCTCAGAGGGGGGGGATGAAAAACTGTTTTTT.

Only a few counts were recorded for this clonotype. The J gene is TRBJ1-1, the V gene TRBV28; TRBD1 agrees at 9 bases. J was trimmed by 6 bases and V by 6 bases; bases with no gene match: 8. Germline V gene lookup returns CDR1 MDHEN and CDR2 SYDVKM. The CDR3 totals 14 residues. For the CDR3, the DNA is TGTGCCAGCAGCCCGCGGGACAGGGTTGCTGAAGCTTTCTTT. Encoded protein: CASSPRDRVAEAFF.

This clonotype appeared many times. This chain connects TRBV7-2 to TRBJ2-3; D not resolved. CDR1 and CDR2 from the germline V gene are SGHTA and FQGNSA. This CDR3 is built from 12 residues. The ends were cut back, 3 bases at V and 4 bases at J, with 5 bases in the middle. The CDR3 DNA follows: TGTGCCAGCAGCTTCCATGCAGATACGCAGTATTTT. This sequence encodes CASSFHADTQYF.

The chain uses TRBV6-5 and TRBJ2-7; 8 bases are shared with TRBD2. CDR1 is MNHEY, CDR2 SVGAGI, per germline. Germline trimming cut 0 bases from V and 4 bases from J; bases unmatched to any gene: 5. The CDR3 runs 15 residues. This CDR3 reads CASSYSLAGGYEQYF. The CDR3 region has the DNA TGTGCCAGCAGTTACTCGCTCGCGGGAGGTTACGAGCAGTACTTC.